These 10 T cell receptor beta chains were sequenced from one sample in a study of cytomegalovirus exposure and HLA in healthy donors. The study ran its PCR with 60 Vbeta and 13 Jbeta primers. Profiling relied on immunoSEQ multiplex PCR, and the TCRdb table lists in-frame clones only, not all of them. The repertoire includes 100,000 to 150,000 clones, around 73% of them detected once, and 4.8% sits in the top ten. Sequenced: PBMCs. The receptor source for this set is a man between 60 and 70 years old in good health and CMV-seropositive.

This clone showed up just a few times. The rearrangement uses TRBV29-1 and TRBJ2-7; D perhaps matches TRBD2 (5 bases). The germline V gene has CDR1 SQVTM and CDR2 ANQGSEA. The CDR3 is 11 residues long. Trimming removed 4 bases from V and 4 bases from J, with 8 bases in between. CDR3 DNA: TGCAGCGTTGCGGAGGAGTACGAGCAGTACTTC. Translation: CSVAEEYEQYF.

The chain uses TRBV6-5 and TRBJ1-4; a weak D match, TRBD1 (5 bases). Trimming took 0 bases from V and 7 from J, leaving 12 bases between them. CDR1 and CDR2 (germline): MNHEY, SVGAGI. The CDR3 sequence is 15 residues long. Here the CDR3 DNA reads TGTGCCAGCAGTTACTCAGGGAGGGGAGGTGAAAAACTGTTTTTT. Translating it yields CASSYSGRGGEKLFF.

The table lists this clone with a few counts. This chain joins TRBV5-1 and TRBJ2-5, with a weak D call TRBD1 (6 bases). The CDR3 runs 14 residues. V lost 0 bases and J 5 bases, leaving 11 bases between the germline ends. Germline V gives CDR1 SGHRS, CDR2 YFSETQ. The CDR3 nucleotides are TGCGCCAGCAGCTTGGGACAGGCCCGTGAGACCCAGTACTTC. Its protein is CASSLGQARETQYF. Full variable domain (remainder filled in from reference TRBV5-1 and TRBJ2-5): KAGVTQTPRYLIKTRGQQVTLSCSPISGHRSVSWYQQTPGQGLQFLFEYFSETQRNKGNFPGRFSGRQFSNSRSEMNVSTLELGDSALYLCASSLGQARETQYFGPGTRLLVL.

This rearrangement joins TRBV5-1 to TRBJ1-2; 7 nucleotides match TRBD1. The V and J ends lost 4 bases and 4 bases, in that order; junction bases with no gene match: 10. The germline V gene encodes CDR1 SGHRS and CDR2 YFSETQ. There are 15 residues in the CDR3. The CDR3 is CASSLAPGTAYGYTF. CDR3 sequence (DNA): TGCGCCAGCAGCCTAGCCCCCGGGACAGCCTATGGCTACACCTTC.

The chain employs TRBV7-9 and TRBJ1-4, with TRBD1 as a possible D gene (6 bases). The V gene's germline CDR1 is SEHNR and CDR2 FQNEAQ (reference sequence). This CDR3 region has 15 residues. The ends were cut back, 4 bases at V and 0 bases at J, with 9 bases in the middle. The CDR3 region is CASSSDRTTNEKLFF. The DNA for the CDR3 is TGTGCCAGCAGCTCTGACAGGACAACTAATGAAAAACTGTTTTTT.

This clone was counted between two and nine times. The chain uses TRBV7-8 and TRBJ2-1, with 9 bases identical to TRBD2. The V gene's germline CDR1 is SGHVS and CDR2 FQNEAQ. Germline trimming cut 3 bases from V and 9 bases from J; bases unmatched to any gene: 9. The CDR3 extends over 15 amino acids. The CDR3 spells CASSLDPSGVGEQFF. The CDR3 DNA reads TGTGCCAGCAGCTTGGACCCTAGCGGGGTTGGTGAGCAGTTCTTC.

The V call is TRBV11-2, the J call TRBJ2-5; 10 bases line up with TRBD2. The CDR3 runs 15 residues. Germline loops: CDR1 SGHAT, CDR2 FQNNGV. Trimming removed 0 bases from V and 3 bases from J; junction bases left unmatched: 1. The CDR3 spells CASSLDGLAEETQYF. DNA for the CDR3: TGTGCCAGCAGCTTAGATGGACTAGCGGAAGAGACCCAGTACTTC.

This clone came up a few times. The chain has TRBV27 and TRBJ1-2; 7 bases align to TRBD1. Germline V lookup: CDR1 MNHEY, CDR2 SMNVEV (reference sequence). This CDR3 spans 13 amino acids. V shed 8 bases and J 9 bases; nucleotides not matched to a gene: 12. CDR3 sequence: CASSRGLPGSYTF. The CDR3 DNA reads TGTGCCAGCTCGAGGGGGCTCCCTGGTAGCTACACCTTC.

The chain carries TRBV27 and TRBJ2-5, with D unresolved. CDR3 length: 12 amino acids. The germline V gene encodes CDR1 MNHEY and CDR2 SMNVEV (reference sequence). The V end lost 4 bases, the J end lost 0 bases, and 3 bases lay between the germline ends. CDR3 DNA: TGTGCCAGCAGTTCTAACCAAGAGACCCAGTACTTC. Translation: CASSSNQETQYF.

The CDR3 DNA is TGTGCCAGCAGCCGGGTCCCGAACACTGAAGCTTTCTTT. This encodes CASSRVPNTEAFF. The chain combines TRBV7-3 with TRBJ1-1; D is ambiguous. The CDR3 sequence is 13 residues long. V lost 5 bases to trimming and J lost 1 base, with 8 bases between them. The germline V gene has CDR1 SGHTA and CDR2 FQGTGA.